The TCR beta chain described here comes from a study of T cell changes during pregnancy in multiple sclerosis (dated by TCRdb to between 2018 and 2021). About the investigation overall: The study examined how the T cell repertoire changed over the course of pregnancy in women with multiple sclerosis.

The germline V gene (reference sequence) provides CDR1 DFQATT and CDR2 SNEGSKA. Its CDR3 holds 10 amino acids, cysteine through phenylalanine. Only the CDR3 part of the read is kept: 30 bases, read in frame from the first base. V is shortened by 7 bases, J by 8 bases, and the region joining them spans 8 bases. Regarding this clone: Its cognate antigen has yet to be identified. The record has no base qualities; no much larger clone is one base away.

The library was generated by the immunoSEQ multiplex PCR assay. TCRdb took this table from immuneACCESS and kept in-frame rearrangements with V and J called. Such tables lack part of the clones; where checked against another copy, unresolved V genes explain under half of the gap, and the rest is unexplained. The sample table contains tens of thousands of clones; only one count was recorded for around 90% of them. The ten top clones hold around 6.8% of the sample. The chain couples TRBV20-1 to TRBJ1-4, with the D gene uncertain. Sequences were derived from peripheral blood, sampled in the third trimester of pregnancy. This clonotype originated in a female donor in good health, enrolled as a control in a pregnancy study. The CDR3 amino acid sequence is: CSGYGEKLFF. The DNA is TGCAGTGGGTACGGGGAAAAACTGTTTTTT.